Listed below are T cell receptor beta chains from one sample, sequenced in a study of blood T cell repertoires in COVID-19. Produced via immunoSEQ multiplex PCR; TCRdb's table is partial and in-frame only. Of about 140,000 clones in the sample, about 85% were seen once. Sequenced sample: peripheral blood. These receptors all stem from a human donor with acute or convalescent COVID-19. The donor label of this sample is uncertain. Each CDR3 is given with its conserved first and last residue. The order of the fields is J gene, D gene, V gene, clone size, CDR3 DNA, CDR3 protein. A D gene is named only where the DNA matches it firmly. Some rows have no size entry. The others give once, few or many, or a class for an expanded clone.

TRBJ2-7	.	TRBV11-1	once	TGTGCCAGCAGCTTAGGCGGACGTGGGGGGGAGCAGTACTTC	CASSLGGRGGEQYF
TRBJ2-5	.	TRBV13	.	TGTGCCAGCAGCCTGGGGGGTGGGGAAGGAGAGACCCAGTACTTC	CASSLGGGEGETQYF
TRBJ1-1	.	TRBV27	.	TGTGCCAGCAGTTTCGAAGGACAGCTTGAAGCTTTCTTT	CASSFEGQLEAFF
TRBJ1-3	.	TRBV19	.	TGTGCCAGTAACGACAGGAATCTGCCCTCTGGAAACACCATATATTTT	CASNDRNLPSGNTIYF
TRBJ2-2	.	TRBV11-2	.	TGTGCCAGCAGCTACAGTATCACCGGGGAGCTGTTTTTT	CASSYSITGELFF
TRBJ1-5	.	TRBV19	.	TGTGCCAGTAGCCCTTGGGCAGCAATTGATCAGCCCCAGCATTTT	CASSPWAAIDQPQHF
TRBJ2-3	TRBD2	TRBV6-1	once	TGTGCCAGCAGTGAACAAAGCCCGACCCTAGCGGGAGTCACAGATACGCAGTATTTT	CASSEQSPTLAGVTDTQYF
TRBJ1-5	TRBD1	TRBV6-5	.	TGTGCCAGCAGGACAGGGGGTGGGAATCAGCCCCAGCATTTT	CASRTGGGNQPQHF
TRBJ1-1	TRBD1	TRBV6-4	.	TGTGCCAGCAGTGCCCAGGGGGATACTGAAGCTTTCTTT	CASSAQGDTEAFF
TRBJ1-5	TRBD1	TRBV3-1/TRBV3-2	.	TGTGCCAGCAGCGAAGGACAGGGACATCAGCCCCAGCATTTT	CASSEGQGHQPQHF
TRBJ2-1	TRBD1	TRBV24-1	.	TGTGCCACAGGGACGACAGTAGGGGGCACCTACAATGAGCAGTTCTTC	CATGTTVGGTYNEQFF
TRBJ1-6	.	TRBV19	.	TGTGCCAGTACCCTAAGTGGGCAGGGTAATTCACCCCTCCACTTT	CASTLSGQGNSPLHF
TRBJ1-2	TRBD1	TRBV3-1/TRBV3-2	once	TGTGCCAGCAGCCGACGAGGACAGGGGTATGGCTACACCTTC	CASSRRGQGYGYTF
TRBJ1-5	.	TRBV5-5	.	TGTGCCAGCAGCTTGGTAGGGGGGGATCAGCCCCAGCATTTT	CASSLVGGDQPQHF
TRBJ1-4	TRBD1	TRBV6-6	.	TGTGCCAGCAGTCACACCCCGGACAGAGGGGGCGAAAAACTGTTTTTT	CASSHTPDRGGEKLFF
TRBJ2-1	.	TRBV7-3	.	TGTGCCAGCAGCTTACCAGTAGGGGATAGCGGAGACAATGAGCAGTTCTTC	CASSLPVGDSGDNEQFF
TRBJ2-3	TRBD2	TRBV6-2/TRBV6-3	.	TGTGCCAGCAGCCGTGGACTAGCGGGAGTTGCAGATACGCAGTATTTT	CASSRGLAGVADTQYF
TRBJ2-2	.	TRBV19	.	TGTGCCAGTAGGAGTAGCCGGAACACCGGGGAGCTGTTTTTT	CASRSSRNTGELFF
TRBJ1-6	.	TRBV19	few	TGTGCCACCGCGACAGGCGACACTCTATCACCCCTCCACTTT	CATATGDTLSPLHF
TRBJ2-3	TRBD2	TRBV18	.	TGTGCCAGCTCACCAACACGATCTAGCGGGGGGAGCACAGATACGCAGTATTTT	CASSPTRSSGGSTDTQYF
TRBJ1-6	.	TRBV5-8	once	TGTGCCAGCAGCTCCAGGCCGACAAACTTGGCTTCACCCCTCCACTTT	CASSSRPTNLASPLHF
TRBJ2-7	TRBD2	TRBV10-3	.	TGTGCCATCAGTAGACTAGCGGGGGACACCTACGAGCAGTACTTC	CAISRLAGDTYEQYF
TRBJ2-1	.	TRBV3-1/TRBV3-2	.	TGTGCCAGCAGCCACCTCTCTGTCTACAATGAGCAGTTCTTC	CASSHLSVYNEQFF